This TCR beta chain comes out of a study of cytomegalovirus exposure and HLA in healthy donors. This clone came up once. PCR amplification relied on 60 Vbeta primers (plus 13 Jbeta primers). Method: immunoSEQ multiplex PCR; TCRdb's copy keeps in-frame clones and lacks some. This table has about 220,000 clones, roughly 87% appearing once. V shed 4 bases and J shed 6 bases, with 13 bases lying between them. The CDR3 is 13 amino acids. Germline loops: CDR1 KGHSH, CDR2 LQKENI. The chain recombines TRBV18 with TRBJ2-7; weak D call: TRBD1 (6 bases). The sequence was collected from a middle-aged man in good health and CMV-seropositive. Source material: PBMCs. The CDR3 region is CASSRTDRTEQYV. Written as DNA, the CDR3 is TGTGCCAGCTCACGAACCGACAGGACCGAGCAGTACGTC.